Following are 22 T cell receptor beta chains from one sample sequenced in a study of T cell repertoires in cytomegalovirus infection. Their antigen targets remain unknown. TCRdb reprocessed the reads via MiXCR and lists one record per CDR3 protein. The sample lists roughly 920,000 distinct CDR3 sequences, around 29% occurring once. The material sequenced was cultured CD8+ T cells from PBMCs, taken from culture after CMV antigen stimulation. These receptors were taken from a human donor in good health (CMV status not recorded). Some clones in this sample may be carry-over from other donors' samples.

This clonotype appeared once. The chain links TRBV6-2 or TRBV6-3 to TRBJ1-1; TRBD1 agrees at 7 bases. This CDR3 has 15 amino acids. The germline CDR1 and CDR2 sequences are MNHEY and SVGEGT. Germline trimming cut 5 bases from V and 0 bases from J; bases unmatched to any gene: 6. CDR3 coding DNA: TGTGCCAGCAGTCGAGGGACAGAGATGAACACTGAAGCTTTCTTT. Encoded protein: CASSRGTEMNTEAFF.

This clonotype was found many times. The CDR3, as DNA: TGTGCCAGCAGCCCTATAGCGGGGGCCGAATACAATGAGCAGTTCTTC. Its translation: CASSPIAGAEYNEQFF. The chain couples TRBV7-9 to TRBJ2-1; 9 bases agree with TRBD2. J gave up 4 bases and V 5 bases, and 9 bases lay outside the gene matches. CDR3 length equals 16 residues. Germline CDR1 SEHNR, CDR2 FQNEAQ (reference sequence).

The chain couples TRBV7-6 to TRBJ2-3; tentative D call: TRBD1 (6 bases). This CDR3 has 16 residues. Germline assignment: CDR1 SGHVS and CDR2 FNYEAQ. With 5 bases removed from V and 8 bases from J, the gap between germline ends came to 23 bases. The chain's CDR3 is CASSPETATGFVTQYF. The CDR3 DNA sequence: TGTGCCAGCAGCCCAGAAACAGCCACAGGGTTTGTTACGCAGTATTTT.

The chain has TRBV5-6 and TRBJ1-1, with D perhaps TRBD1 (5 bases). The CDR3 sequence is 15 residues long. V was clipped by 2 bases and J by 0 bases, with 11 bases between them. Looked up from germline, CDR1 is SGHDT and CDR2 is YYEEEE. The CDR3 sequence is CASSFSGQLNTEAFF. DNA for the CDR3: TGTGCCAGCAGCTTTTCAGGACAACTGAACACTGAAGCTTTCTTT.

This clonotype was picked up a small number of times. The chain carries TRBV4-3 and TRBJ2-1; 13 bases agree with TRBD2. J was trimmed by 3 bases and V by 2 bases; bases with no gene match: 13. Germline V CDR1 and CDR2: LGHNA, YSLEER. This CDR3 has 20 residues. The CDR3 is CASSQIGALAGGLGYNEQFF. The CDR3, as DNA: TGCGCCAGCAGCCAAATTGGGGCACTAGCGGGGGGGCTTGGCTACAATGAGCAGTTCTTC.

The chain couples TRBV7-2 to TRBJ2-2, with 8 bases matching TRBD2. This CDR3 contains 18 residues. The V gene end was trimmed by 6 bases and the J gene end by 4 bases; junction bases not matched to a gene: 16. Germline CDR1 reads SGHTA; CDR2 reads FQGNSA. The CDR3 coding sequence is TGTGCCAGCAGGTTCCCCAAAGTCGGGGGGGGCATCACCGGGGAGCTGTTTTTT. It yields the protein CASRFPKVGGGITGELFF.

Ten or more counts support this clonotype. This chain links TRBV7-2 with TRBJ1-5, with D perhaps TRBD1 (6 bases). V shed 0 bases and J shed 6 bases, with 15 bases lying between them. The germline V gene has CDR1 SGHTA and CDR2 FQGNSA. This CDR3 has 16 amino acids. The CDR3 DNA reads TGTGCCAGCAGCTTAGCACAGGGCGCGGTTTCTCAGCCCCAGCATTTT. Its translation: CASSLAQGAVSQPQHF.

This chain connects TRBV6-5 to TRBJ2-6, with D maybe TRBD1 (5 bases). The ends were cut back, 0 bases at V and 2 bases at J, with 14 bases in the middle. Germline V gene data show CDR1 as MNHEY and CDR2 as SVGAGI. The CDR3 sequence is 18 residues long. DNA of the CDR3: TGTGCCAGCAGTTACTCGACCAGGGTGAAGACTGGGGCCAACGTCCTGACTTTC. Amino acid sequence: CASSYSTRVKTGANVLTF.

This clonotype has just a few counts. CDR3 in DNA: TGTGCCACCAGCGGTAGAAGTGGCTACAATGAGCAGTTCTTC. Its protein product is CATSGRSGYNEQFF. V and J are TRBV15 and TRBJ2-1, with D hard to call. Trimming removed 5 bases at V and 3 bases at J, with 11 bases between. Germline CDR1 is LNHNV and CDR2 is YYDKDF (reference sequence). CDR3 length: 14 amino acids.

The chain uses TRBV19 and TRBJ2-2; 11 bases map to TRBD2. CDR1 is LNHDA, CDR2 SQIVND, per germline (reference sequence). With 6 bases clipped from V and 1 base from J, the junction kept 10 bases outside the gene matches. The CDR3 totals 18 residues. The CDR3 loop reads CASSPSLAGVMNTGELFF. In DNA form, the CDR3 reads TGTGCCAGTAGCCCCTCACTAGCGGGGGTGATGAACACCGGGGAGCTGTTTTTT.

This clonotype was observed many times. The chain carries TRBV19 and TRBJ2-4; weak D call: TRBD2 (5 bases). The CDR3 is 14 amino acids. Germline V gene data show CDR1 as LNHDA and CDR2 as SQIVND (reference sequence). V was trimmed by 3 bases and J by 13 bases, leaving 19 bases between them. DNA of the CDR3: TGTGCCAGTAGTATCCTCTCCCCGGAGGTTCTGCAGTACTTC. Amino acids: CASSILSPEVLQYF. The full variable domain, completed using reference TRBV19 and TRBJ2-4, is DGGITQSPKYLFRKEGQNVTLSCEQNLNHDAMYWYRQDPGQGLRLIYYSQIVNDFQKGDIAEGYSVSREKKESFPLTVTSAQKNPTAFYLCASSILSPEVLQYFGAGTRLSVL.

This clonotype has more than one count but fewer than ten. V gene TRBV5-6 combines with J gene TRBJ2-2; D not certain. Trimming took 0 bases from V and 1 from J, leaving 7 bases between them. The CDR3 spans 15 residues. Germline CDR1 SGHDT, CDR2 YYEEEE. The CDR3 is CASSLGAGNTGELFF. Here the CDR3 DNA reads TGTGCCAGCAGCTTGGGGGCAGGGAACACCGGGGAGCTGTTTTTT. Complete variable domain (other parts from reference TRBV5-6 and TRBJ2-2): DAGVTQSPTHLIKTRGQQVTLRCSPKSGHDTVSWYQQALGQGPQFIFQYYEEEERQRGNFPDRFSGHQFPNYSSELNVNALLLGDSALYLCASSLGAGNTGELFFGEGSRLTVL.

The rearrangement uses TRBV10-3 and TRBJ1-5; D unclear. The germline V gene has CDR1 ENHRY and CDR2 SYGVKD. The germline V and J ends were trimmed by 8 bases and 2 bases, with 22 bases remaining between them. This CDR3 contains 17 residues. CDR3 nucleotides: TGTGCCATCTCCCCCGCCGAAGGGTCTGGGGGCAATCAGCCCCAGCATTTT. It translates to CAISPAEGSGGNQPQHF.

This clonotype was counted between two and nine times. This sequence joins TRBV15 and TRBJ2-1; TRBD1 is a possible D gene (6 bases). The V and J ends lost 8 bases and 3 bases respectively, with 8 bases between them. The length of the CDR3 is 12 residues. CDR1 LNHNV and CDR2 YYDKDF come from the germline V gene (reference sequence). Here the CDR3 DNA reads TGTGCCACCGGGGGCCGCTACAATGAGCAGTTCTTC. Translation gives CATGGRYNEQFF.

A few counts support this clonotype. V is TRBV3-1 and J is TRBJ2-5; 7 positions match TRBD2. After removal of 0 bases from V and 6 bases from J, the junction contained 10 bases not matched to a gene. Looked up from germline, CDR1 is LGHDT and CDR2 is YNNKEL (reference sequence). CDR3 length equals 16 residues. The CDR3 DNA reads as TGTGCCAGCAGCCAAGATCTCCCGAGGGGAGGGCAGACCCAGTACTTC. This codes for CASSQDLPRGGQTQYF.

V and J are TRBV27 and TRBJ1-1; D remains unclear. Per the germline V gene, CDR1 is MNHEY and CDR2 is SMNVEV (reference sequence). The CDR3 length is 14 residues. V was trimmed by 6 bases and J by 4 bases, leaving 15 bases between them. CDR3 nucleotides: TGTGCCAGCAGCCGGGCTGGGAGTGGCACTGAAGCTTTCTTT. Encoded protein: CASSRAGSGTEAFF.

CDR3 region: CASSPWTGGFATEAFF. The CDR3 DNA reads TGTGCCAGCAGCCCTTGGACAGGGGGCTTTGCCACTGAAGCTTTCTTT. The chain has TRBV7-3 and TRBJ1-1; 11 bases line up with TRBD1. CDR1 is SGHTA and CDR2 is FQGTGA in the germline V gene. CDR3 length: 16 amino acids. The trim removed 5 bases at V and 4 bases at J, leaving 9 bases unmatched.

This clonotype was recorded once. The chain employs TRBV6-6 and TRBJ2-7; D may be TRBD1 or TRBD2 (5 bases each). Germline V CDR1 and CDR2: MNHNY, SVGAGI (reference sequence). The CDR3 has 15 amino acids. Trimming removed 5 bases from V and 0 bases from J, with 14 bases in between. CDR3 nucleotides: TGTGCCAGCAGTGAGGGGCTCTCTTGCTCCTACGAGCAGTACGTC. Translation gives CASSEGLSCSYEQYV.

This clonotype was found many times. The chain joins TRBV12-3 or TRBV12-4 to TRBJ2-1; 8 bases map to TRBD2. V lost 6 bases and J lost 7; bases outside the gene matches: 14. This CDR3 contains 16 residues. The CDR3 protein is CASSPRAGGLLNEQFF. The CDR3 bases are TGTGCCAGCAGCCCAAGGGCGGGGGGTCTCTTAAATGAGCAGTTCTTC.

The gene calls are TRBV6-5 and TRBJ1-2, with 8 bases that match TRBD1. The CDR3 consists of 15 residues. Germline loops: CDR1 MNHEY, CDR2 SVGAGI. J lost 2 bases, V lost 7 bases, and 9 bases had no gene match. The CDR3 DNA reads TGTGCCAGCAAAGCCGGACAGGGTATCAACTATGGCTACACCTTC. Amino acid sequence: CASKAGQGINYGYTF.

This clonotype was counted a few times. The genes are TRBV6-2 or TRBV6-3 and TRBJ2-5; 7 bases align to TRBD1. The CDR3 runs 15 residues. From germline, CDR1 is MNHEY and CDR2 SVGEGT. J was trimmed by 2 bases and V by 0 bases; bases with no gene match: 3. The CDR3 loop is CASSYSWDRQETQYF. The CDR3 DNA sequence: TGTGCCAGCAGTTACTCATGGGACAGACAAGAGACCCAGTACTTC.

Remarks on this clonotype: One end of the junction fails to match germline, which may point to a read error. The chain combines TRBV7-9 with TRBJ2-3; possible D gene TRBD1, 6 bases. The CDR3 sequence is 17 residues long. Germline V CDR1 and CDR2: SEHNR, FQNEAQ (reference sequence). CDR3 nucleotides: TGTGCCAGCAGCCCCACGGCTGGCAGGGGCTTCACAGATATGCAGTATTTT. Its protein is CASSPTAGRGFTDMQYF. Supplemented by reference TRBV7-9 and TRBJ2-3, the full variable domain reads DTGVSQNPRHKITKRGQNVTFRCDPISEHNRLYWYRQTLGQGPEFLTYFQNEAQLEKSRLLSDRFSAERPKGSFSTLEIQRTEQGDSAMYLCASSPTAGRGFTDMQYFGPGTRLTVL.